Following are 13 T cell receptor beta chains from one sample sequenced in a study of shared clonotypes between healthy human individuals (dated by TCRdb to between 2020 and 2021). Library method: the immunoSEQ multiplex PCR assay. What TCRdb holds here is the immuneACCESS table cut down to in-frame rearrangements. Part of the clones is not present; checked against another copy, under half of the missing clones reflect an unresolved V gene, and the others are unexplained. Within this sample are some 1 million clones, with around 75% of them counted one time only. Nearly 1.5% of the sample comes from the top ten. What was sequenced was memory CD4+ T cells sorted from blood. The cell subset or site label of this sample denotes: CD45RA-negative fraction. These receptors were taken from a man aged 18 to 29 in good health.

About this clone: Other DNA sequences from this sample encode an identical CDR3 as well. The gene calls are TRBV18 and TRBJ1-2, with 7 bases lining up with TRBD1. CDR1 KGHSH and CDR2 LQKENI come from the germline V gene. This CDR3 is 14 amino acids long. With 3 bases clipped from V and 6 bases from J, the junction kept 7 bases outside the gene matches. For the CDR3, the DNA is TGTGCCAGCTCACCGGGGGCTCAGGGGGATGGCTACACCTTC. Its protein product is CASSPGAQGDGYTF.

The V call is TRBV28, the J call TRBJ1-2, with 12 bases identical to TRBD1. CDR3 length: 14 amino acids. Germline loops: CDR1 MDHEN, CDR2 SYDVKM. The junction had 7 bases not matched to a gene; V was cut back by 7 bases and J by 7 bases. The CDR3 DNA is TGTGCCAGCAAGCCGGGACAGGGGGCAATTGGCTACACCTTC. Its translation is CASKPGQGAIGYTF.

CDR3 sequence reads: CASSPRGGEQFF. Here the CDR3 DNA reads TGTGCCAGCAGCCCAAGAGGCGGTGAGCAGTTCTTC. This chain links TRBV7-8 with TRBJ2-1, with D unresolved. The CDR3 extends over 12 amino acids. CDR1 and CDR2 from the germline V gene are SGHVS and FQNEAQ. V gave up 5 bases and J gave up 9 bases, with 11 bases separating them.

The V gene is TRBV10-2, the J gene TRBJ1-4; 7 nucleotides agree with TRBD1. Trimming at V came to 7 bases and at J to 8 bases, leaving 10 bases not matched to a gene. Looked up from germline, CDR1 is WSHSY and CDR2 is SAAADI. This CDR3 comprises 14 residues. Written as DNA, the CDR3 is TGCGCCAGCAACCGACAGGGCGCGAAGGAAAAACTGTTTTTT. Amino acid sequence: CASNRQGAKEKLFF.

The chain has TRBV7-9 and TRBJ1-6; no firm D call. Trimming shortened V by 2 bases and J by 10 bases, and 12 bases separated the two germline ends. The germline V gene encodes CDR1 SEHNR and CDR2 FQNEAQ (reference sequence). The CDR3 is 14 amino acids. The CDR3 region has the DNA TGTGCCAGCAGCTTAATTGAGGTGCAATCACCCCTCCACTTT. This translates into CASSLIEVQSPLHF.

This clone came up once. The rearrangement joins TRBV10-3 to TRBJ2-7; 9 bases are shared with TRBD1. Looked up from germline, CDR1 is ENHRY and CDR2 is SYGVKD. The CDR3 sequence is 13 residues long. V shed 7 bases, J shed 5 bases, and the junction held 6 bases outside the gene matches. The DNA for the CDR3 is TGTGCCATCACCAGGGACAGGGCCGACGAGCAGTACTTC. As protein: CAITRDRADEQYF.

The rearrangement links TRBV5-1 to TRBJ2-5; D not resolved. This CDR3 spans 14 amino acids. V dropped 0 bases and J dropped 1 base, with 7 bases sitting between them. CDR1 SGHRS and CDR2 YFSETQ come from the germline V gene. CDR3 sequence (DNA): TGCGCCAGCAGCTTGGGCAAAACCCAAGAGACCCAGTACTTC. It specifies CASSLGKTQETQYF.

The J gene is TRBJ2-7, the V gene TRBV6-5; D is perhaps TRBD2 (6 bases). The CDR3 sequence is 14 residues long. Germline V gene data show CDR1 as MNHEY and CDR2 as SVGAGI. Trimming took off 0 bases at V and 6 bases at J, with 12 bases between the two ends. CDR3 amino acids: CASSYSWRGGEQYF. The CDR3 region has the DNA TGTGCCAGCAGTTACTCGTGGAGGGGAGGCGAGCAGTACTTC.

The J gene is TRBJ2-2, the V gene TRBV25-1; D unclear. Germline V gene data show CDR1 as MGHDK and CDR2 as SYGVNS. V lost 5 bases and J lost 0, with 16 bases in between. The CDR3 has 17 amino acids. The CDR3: CASSPHSIQPNTGELFF. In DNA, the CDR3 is TGTGCCAGCAGTCCCCACTCTATACAACCGAACACCGGGGAGCTGTTTTTT.

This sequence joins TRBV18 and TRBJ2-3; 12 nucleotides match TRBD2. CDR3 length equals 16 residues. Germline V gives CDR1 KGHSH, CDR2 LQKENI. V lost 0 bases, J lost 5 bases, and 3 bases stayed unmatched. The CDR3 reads CASSPPSSGGGDTQYF. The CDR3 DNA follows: TGTGCCAGCTCACCACCGTCTAGCGGGGGGGGAGATACGCAGTATTTT.

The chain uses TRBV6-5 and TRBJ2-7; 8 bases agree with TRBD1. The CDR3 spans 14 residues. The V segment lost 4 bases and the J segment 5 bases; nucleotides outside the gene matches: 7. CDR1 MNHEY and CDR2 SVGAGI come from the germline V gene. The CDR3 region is CASSLGTGFHEQYF. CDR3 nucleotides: TGTGCCAGCAGTTTGGGGACAGGCTTCCACGAGCAGTACTTC.

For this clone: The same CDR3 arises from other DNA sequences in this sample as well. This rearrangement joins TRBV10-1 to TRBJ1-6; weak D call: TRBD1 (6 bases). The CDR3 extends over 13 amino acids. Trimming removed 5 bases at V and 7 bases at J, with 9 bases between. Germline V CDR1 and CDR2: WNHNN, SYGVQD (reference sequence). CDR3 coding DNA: TGCGCCAGCAGTCCTGACAGGAATTCACCCCTCCACTTT. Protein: CASSPDRNSPLHF.

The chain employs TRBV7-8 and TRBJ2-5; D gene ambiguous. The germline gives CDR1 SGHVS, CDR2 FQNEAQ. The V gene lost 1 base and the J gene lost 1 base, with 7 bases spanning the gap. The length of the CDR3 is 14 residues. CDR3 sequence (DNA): TGTGCCAGCAGCTTAGTCAGCCTCCAAGAGACCCAGTACTTC. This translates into CASSLVSLQETQYF. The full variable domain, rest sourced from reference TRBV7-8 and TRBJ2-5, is GAGVSQSPRYKVAKRGQDVALRCDPISGHVSLFWYQQALGQGPEFLTYFQNEAQLDKSGLPSDRFFAERPEGSVSTLKIQRTQQEDSAVYLCASSLVSLQETQYFGPGTRLLVL.